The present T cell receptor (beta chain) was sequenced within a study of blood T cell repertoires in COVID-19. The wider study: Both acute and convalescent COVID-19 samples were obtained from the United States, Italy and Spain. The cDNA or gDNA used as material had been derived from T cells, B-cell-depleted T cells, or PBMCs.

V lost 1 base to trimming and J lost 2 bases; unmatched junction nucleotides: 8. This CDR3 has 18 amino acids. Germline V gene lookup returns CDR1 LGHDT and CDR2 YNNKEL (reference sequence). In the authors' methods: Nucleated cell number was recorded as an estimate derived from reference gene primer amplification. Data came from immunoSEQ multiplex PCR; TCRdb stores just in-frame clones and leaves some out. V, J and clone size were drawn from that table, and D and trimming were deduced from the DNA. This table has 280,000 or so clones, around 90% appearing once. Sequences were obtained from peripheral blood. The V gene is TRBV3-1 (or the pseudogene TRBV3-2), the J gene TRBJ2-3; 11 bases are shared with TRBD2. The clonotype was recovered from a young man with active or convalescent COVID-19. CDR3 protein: CASSQVLASGGFTDTQYF. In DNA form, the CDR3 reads TGTGCCAGCAGCCAAGTTTTGGCTAGCGGGGGGTTCACAGATACGCAGTATTTT.